Listed below are T cell receptor beta chains from one sample, sequenced in a study of blood T cell repertoires in COVID-19. Sequencing used immunoSEQ multiplex PCR; TCRdb keeps in-frame clones, though not all of them. The table records some 300,000 clones, approximately 85% of them present only once. The sample taken for sequencing was PBMCs or T cells enriched from blood (not recorded which). Receptor source: a woman aged 30 to 39 who had recovered from COVID-19. Each CDR3 is given with its conserved first and last residue. The D gene is left open where the match is weak. The size entry is marked missing in some rows and otherwise reads once, few, many or a size class.

V gene	clone size	J gene	CDR3 length	D gene	CDR3 protein	CDR3 DNA
TRBV7-8	.	TRBJ2-5	16	.	CASSLEIPGLVETQYF	TGTGCCAGCAGCTTAGAAATACCGGGACTTGTAGAGACCCAGTACTTC
TRBV2	.	TRBJ2-3	15	TRBD2	CASGLTGGDTDTQYF	TGTGCCAGTGGTCTGACGGGAGGGGACACAGATACGCAGTATTTT
TRBV28	few	TRBJ1-5	14	.	CASGFLGRGQPQHF	TGTGCCAGCGGATTTCTTGGGCGCGGGCAGCCCCAGCATTTT
TRBV3-1/TRBV3-2	.	TRBJ2-2	16	TRBD2	CASNRRTSGMTGELFF	TGTGCCAGCAACAGGAGGACTAGCGGGATGACCGGGGAGCTGTTTTTT
TRBV28	.	TRBJ2-1	16	.	CASSLGTGEGYNEQFF	TGTGCCAGCAGTTTAGGGACGGGAGAAGGCTACAATGAGCAGTTCTTC
TRBV11-3	few	TRBJ2-2	14	.	CASSLGPRTGELFF	TGTGCCAGCAGCTTAGGCCCGCGCACCGGGGAGCTGTTTTTT
TRBV4-1	.	TRBJ2-3	17	.	CASSQVVAGASTDTQYF	TGCGCCAGCAGCCAAGTTGTTGCGGGGGCTAGCACAGATACGCAGTATTTT
TRBV3-1/TRBV3-2	.	TRBJ1-1	16	TRBD1	CASSPRDRPKNTEAFF	TGTGCCAGCAGCCCCAGGGACAGGCCCAAGAACACTGAAGCTTTCTTT
TRBV10-3	.	TRBJ1-2	12	.	CATLGERIGYTF	TGTGCCACCCTAGGGGAAAGGATAGGCTACACCTTC
TRBV1	.	TRBJ2-1	18	.	CTSSQDEAGYLSYNEQFF	TGCACCAGCAGCCAAGATGAGGCGGGGTACCTCTCCTACAATGAGCAGTTCTTC
TRBV20-1	.	TRBJ1-2	11	.	CSTPVLTGYTF	TGCAGTACTCCCGTTCTCACTGGCTACACCTTC
TRBV21-1	.	TRBJ2-5	16	.	CASSRRSGETMETQYF	TGTGCCAGCAGCAGACGGAGCGGTGAGACTATGGAGACCCAGTACTTC
TRBV9	.	TRBJ2-3	17	TRBD2	CASSVATGGLDADTQYF	TGTGCCAGCAGCGTAGCTACCGGGGGGTTAGACGCAGATACGCAGTATTTT
TRBV6-6	.	TRBJ1-2	14	TRBD1	CASSQSGQGYGYTF	TGTGCCAGCAGCCAAAGTGGACAGGGCTATGGCTACACCTTC
TRBV24-1	.	TRBJ2-4	16	TRBD1	CATSDPNRGAGDIQYF	TGTGCCACCAGTGATCCTAACAGGGGGGCGGGCGACATTCAGTACTTC
TRBV7-2	once	TRBJ2-1	16	.	CASSLATGEPWYEQFF	TGTGCCAGCAGCTTAGCGACAGGAGAACCTTGGTATGAGCAGTTCTTC
TRBV18	.	TRBJ1-2	14	.	CASSPSPLNYGYTF	TGTGCCAGCTCACCATCTCCCCTTAACTATGGCTACACCTTC
TRBV3-1/TRBV3-2	.	TRBJ1-4	14	TRBD1	CASSHRGTNEKLFF	TGTGCCAGCAGTCACAGGGGAACTAATGAAAAACTGTTTTTT